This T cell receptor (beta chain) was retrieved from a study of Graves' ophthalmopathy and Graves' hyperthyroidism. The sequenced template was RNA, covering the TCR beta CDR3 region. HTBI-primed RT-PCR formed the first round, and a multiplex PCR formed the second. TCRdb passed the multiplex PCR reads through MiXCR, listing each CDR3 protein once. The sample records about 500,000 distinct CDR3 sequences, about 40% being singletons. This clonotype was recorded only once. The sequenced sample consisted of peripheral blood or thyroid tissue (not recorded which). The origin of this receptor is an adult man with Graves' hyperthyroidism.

CDR3 loop: CASNQGGFGYTF. The CDR3 DNA is TGTGCCAGTAATCAGGGGGGTTTTGGCTACACCTTC. The rearrangement joins TRBV19 to TRBJ1-2; TRBD1 agrees at 7 bases. Germline V gene sequence: CDR1 LNHDA, CDR2 SQIVND (reference sequence). J was trimmed by 7 bases and V by 7 bases; bases with no gene match: 6. There are 12 residues in the CDR3.